What follows are 2 T cell receptor beta chains derived from one specimen sequenced in a study of identifying expanded T cells in peripheral blood (dated by TCRdb to the late 2010s). Libraries were prepared through the immunoSEQ multiplex PCR assay. Entries here come from immuneACCESS through TCRdb and include only in-frame sequences with V and J called. Some clones fail to appear in such tables; in the studies checked, an unresolved V gene covers under half of the shortfall, and the cause of the remainder is unknown. Here the sample has approximately 120,000 clones; around 84% occur a single time. Jointly, the top ten make up 3% to 4% of the sample. The sequencing input was blood. The receptors stem from a person aged 18 to 75 in good health.

The chain combines TRBV5-1 with TRBJ1-2; no clear D. Germline-derived CDR1 and CDR2 are SGHRS and YFSETQ. This CDR3 has 15 residues. Between the trimmed V and J ends, which lost 4 bases and 4 bases, there was a span of 17 bases. Written as DNA, the CDR3 is TGCGCCAGCAGCCCCGGCGGACCGGACCCCTATGGCTACACCTTC. Its protein is CASSPGGPDPYGYTF.

The V gene is TRBV18, the J gene TRBJ1-1, with D tentatively TRBD1 (5 bases). The CDR3 extends over 13 amino acids. V lost 4 bases and J lost 6, with 12 bases in between. Germline CDR1 and CDR2: KGHSH and LQKENI. CDR3 sequence (DNA): TGTGCCAGCTCACGGGGGAATCCCTCTGAAGCTTTCTTT. Its translation is CASSRGNPSEAFF.